This T cell receptor beta chain was captured in a study of regulatory T cells in long-lasting Graves disease. This clonotype came up many times. There are 13 residues in the CDR3. CDR1 and CDR2 from the germline V gene are MNHEY and SMNVEV (reference sequence). V was pared by 3 bases and J by 3 bases, with 8 bases between. Assembly of TCR beta libraries relied on iRepertoire HTBI primers together with Arm-PCR of CDR3 regions. TCRdb analysed the multiplex PCR reads with MiXCR anew, one entry per CDR3 protein. The table lists under 300,000 distinct CDR3 sequences, about 18% of them singletons. Indicated time point: newly diagnosed GD, antithyroid drugs for less than 3 months. Construction of the TCR library relied on RNA isolated from PBMCs. These same data were also listed under a study on T cells in Graves' hyperthyroidism and ophthalmopathy. That report notes: Diagnosis of hyperthyroidism was new in patients aged 18 to 65, and its duration was under 2 months. For ophthalmopathy, model prediction preceded onset by a median about 6.2 months.

This TCR was sampled from a woman in her thirties with Graves disease. The source was peripheral blood mononuclear cells (PBMCs), collected at new diagnosis, from a patient treated with antithyroid drugs. The chain combines TRBV27 with TRBJ2-5; D gene unclear. The chain's CDR3 is CASSLSLKETQYF. CDR3 bases: TGTGCCAGCAGTTTGTCCCTTAAAGAGACCCAGTACTTC.